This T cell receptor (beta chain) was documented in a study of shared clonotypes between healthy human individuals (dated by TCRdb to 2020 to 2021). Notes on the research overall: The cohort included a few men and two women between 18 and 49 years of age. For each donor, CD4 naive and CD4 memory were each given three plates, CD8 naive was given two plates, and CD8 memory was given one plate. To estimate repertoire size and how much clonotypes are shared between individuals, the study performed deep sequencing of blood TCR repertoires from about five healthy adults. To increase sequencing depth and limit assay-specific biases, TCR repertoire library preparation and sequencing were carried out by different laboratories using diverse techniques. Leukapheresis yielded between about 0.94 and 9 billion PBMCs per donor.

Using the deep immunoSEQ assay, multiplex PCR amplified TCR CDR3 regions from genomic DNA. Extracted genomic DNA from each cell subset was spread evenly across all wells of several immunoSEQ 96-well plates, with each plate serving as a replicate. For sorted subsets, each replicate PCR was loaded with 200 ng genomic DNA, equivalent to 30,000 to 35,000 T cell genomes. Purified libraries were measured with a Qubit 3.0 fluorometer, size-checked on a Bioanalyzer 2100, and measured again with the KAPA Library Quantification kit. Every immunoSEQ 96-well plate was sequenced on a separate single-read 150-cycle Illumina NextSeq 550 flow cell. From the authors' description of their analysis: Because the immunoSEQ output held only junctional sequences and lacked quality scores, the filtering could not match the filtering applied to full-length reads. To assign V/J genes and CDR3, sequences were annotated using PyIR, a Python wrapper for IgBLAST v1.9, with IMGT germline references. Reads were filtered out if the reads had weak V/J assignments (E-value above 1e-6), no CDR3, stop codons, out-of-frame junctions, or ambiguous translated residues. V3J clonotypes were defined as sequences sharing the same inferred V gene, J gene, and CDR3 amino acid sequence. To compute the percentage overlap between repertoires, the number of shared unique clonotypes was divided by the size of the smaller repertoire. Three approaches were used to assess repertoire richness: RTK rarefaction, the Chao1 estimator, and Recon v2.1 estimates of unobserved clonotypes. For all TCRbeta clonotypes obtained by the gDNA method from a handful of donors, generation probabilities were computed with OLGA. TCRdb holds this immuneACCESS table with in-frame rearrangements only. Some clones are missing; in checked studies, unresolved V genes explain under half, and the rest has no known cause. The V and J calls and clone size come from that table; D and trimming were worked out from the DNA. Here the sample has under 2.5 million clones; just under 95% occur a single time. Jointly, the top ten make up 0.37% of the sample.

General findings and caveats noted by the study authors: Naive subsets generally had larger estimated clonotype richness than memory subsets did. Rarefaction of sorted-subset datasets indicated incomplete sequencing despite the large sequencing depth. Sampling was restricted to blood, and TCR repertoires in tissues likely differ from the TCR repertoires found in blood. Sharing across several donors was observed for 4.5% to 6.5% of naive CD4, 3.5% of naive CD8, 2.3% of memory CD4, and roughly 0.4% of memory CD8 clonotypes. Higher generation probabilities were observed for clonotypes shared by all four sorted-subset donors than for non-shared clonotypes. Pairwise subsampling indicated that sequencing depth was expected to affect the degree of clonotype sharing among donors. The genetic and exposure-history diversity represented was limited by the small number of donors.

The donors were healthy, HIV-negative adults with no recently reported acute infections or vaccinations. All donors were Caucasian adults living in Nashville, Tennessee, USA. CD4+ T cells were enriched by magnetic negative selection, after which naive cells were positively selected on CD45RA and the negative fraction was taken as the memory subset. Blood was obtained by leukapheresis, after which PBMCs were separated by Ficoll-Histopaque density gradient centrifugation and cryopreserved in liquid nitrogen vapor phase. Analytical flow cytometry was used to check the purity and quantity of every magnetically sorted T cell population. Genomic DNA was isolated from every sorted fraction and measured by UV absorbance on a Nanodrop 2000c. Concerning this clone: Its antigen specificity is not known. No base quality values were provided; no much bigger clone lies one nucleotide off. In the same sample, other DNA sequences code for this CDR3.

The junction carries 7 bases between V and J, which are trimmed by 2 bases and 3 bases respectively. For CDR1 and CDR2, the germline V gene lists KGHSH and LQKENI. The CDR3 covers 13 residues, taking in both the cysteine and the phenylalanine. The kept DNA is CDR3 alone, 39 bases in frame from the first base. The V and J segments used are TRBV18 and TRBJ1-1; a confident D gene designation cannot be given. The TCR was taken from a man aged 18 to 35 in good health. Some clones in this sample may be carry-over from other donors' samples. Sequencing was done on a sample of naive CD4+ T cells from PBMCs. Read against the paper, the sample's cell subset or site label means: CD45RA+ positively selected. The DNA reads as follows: TGTGCCAGCTCACCAAACCGAGACACTGAAGCTTTCTTT. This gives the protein CASSPNRDTEAFF.